The sequence of this T cell receptor beta chain was determined in a study of neurological immune-mediated disorders. Study results and limitations: None of the CDR3 amino acid sequences of expanded clones recurred across subjects, suggesting private repertoires in all groups. HTLV-1-associated myelopathy had the most TCR clonal expansion, and multiple sclerosis had the least, less than healthy controls.

As for the cDNA, it was generated by 5'RACE with 10-nucleotide random UMIs. The output of every sequencing run exceeded 170 million TCR-beta sequences, derived from 15-18 subjects. One entry per CDR3 protein, called by TCRdb with MiXCR from the 5' RACE reads. The sample lists 50,000 to 75,000 distinct CDR3 sequences; more than 9.5% were seen once. Ten or more counts support this clonotype. Its target is not known. CDR1 and CDR2 (germline): DFQATT, SNEGSKA (reference sequence). The V end lost 3 bases, the J end lost 3 bases, and 9 bases lay between the germline ends. The CDR3 has 13 residues. Source material: PBMCs. The chain carries TRBV20-1 and TRBJ2-1; D tentatively fits TRBD1 or TRBD2 (6 bases each). The TCR was taken from a woman in her sixties with HTLV-1-associated myelopathy (HAM/TSP). CDR3 amino acids: CSASGGFYNEQFF. CDR3 DNA: TGCAGTGCTAGCGGGGGCTTCTACAATGAGCAGTTCTTC.